This TCR beta chain stems from a study of response to subunit inactivated influenza vaccine. Whole-study results and caveats: It was the authors' suggestion that each seasonal influenza vaccination recruits few new T cells.

A single record per CDR3 protein comes from TCRdb applying MiXCR to the RT-PCR reads. Of approximately 530,000 distinct CDR3 sequences in the sample, less than 7.5% were seen once. The length of the CDR3 is 14 residues. Germline values: CDR1 SGHAT, CDR2 FQNNGV. V was shortened by 5 bases and J by 0 bases, with 10 bases between the two germline ends. This clonotype has ten or more counts. Its antigen is undetermined. The sequenced sample was PBMCs from blood, obtained less than 30 months after vaccination. The TCR was taken from a man in his fifties or sixties who received an inactivated influenza vaccine. V usage is TRBV11-2 and J usage is TRBJ2-5; D unresolved. The CDR3, as DNA: TGTGCCAGCAGCACCTGGACGGACCAAGAGACCCAGTACTTC. Protein product: CASSTWTDQETQYF.